These 10 T cell receptor beta chains originate from one sample sequenced in a study of shared clonotypes between healthy human individuals. Here immunoSEQ multiplex PCR was the method, and the copy in TCRdb shows in-frame clones only, minus some. This sample has almost 750,000 clones, with 55% to 80% found just once. The sequenced sample consisted of memory CD4+ T cells sorted from blood. Regarding subset: CD45RA-negative fraction. Receptors originate from a woman aged 25 to 39 in good health.

This clone has ten or more counts. The chain employs TRBV6-5 and TRBJ2-3; tentatively, D is TRBD1 (5 bases). The CDR3 has 13 residues. Trimming removed 6 bases at V and 9 bases at J, with 16 bases between. Looked up from germline, CDR1 is MNHEY and CDR2 is SVGAGI. CDR3: CASRPGRAGTQYF. In DNA form, the CDR3 reads TGTGCCAGCAGACCCGGACGGGCAGGGACGCAGTATTTT.

V usage is TRBV14 and J usage is TRBJ2-3; TRBD2 matches at 7 bases. Trimming cost V 0 bases and J 8 bases; bases outside gene matches: 8. The CDR3 spans 15 residues. The germline V gene encodes CDR1 SGHDN and CDR2 FVKESK. As DNA, the CDR3 is TGTGCCAGCAGCCAAGATTGGGGGAAGCGGGGTACGCAGTATTTT. Translating gives CASSQDWGKRGTQYF.

This clone was observed a few times. The chain couples TRBV5-1 to TRBJ1-2; D call uncertain. The CDR3 is 15 amino acids. Trimming took off 2 bases at V and 0 bases at J, with 11 bases between the two ends. Germline CDR1 SGHRS, CDR2 YFSETQ. In DNA form, the CDR3 reads TGCGCCAGCAGCTTATCAGTTCCTTCTAACTATGGCTACACCTTC. This sequence encodes CASSLSVPSNYGYTF.

The gene calls are TRBV28 and TRBJ1-4; D gene ambiguous. Germline CDR1 MDHEN, CDR2 SYDVKM. The CDR3 is made up of 14 amino acids. V was shortened by 3 bases and J by 5 bases, with 10 bases between the two germline ends. The CDR3 reads CASSFFRKNEKLFF. CDR3 nucleotide sequence: TGTGCCAGCAGTTTTTTCCGGAAGAATGAAAAACTGTTTTTT.

Remarks on this clone: The same CDR3 also results from other DNA sequences found in this sample. This chain uses TRBV5-1 with TRBJ2-3, with 9 bases matching TRBD2. Germline assignment: CDR1 SGHRS and CDR2 YFSETQ. J gave up 0 bases and V 5 bases, and 1 base lay outside the gene matches. The CDR3 spans 14 residues. In DNA, the CDR3 is TGCGCCAGCAGACTAGCGGGCAGCACAGATACGCAGTATTTT. This codes for CASRLAGSTDTQYF.

The J gene is TRBJ2-2, the V gene TRBV5-1; 11 nucleotides align to TRBD2. The CDR3 extends over 17 amino acids. V was pared by 4 bases and J by 3 bases, with 8 bases of the junction left unmatched. The germline gives CDR1 SGHRS, CDR2 YFSETQ. This CDR3 is CASSIVAGGRDTGELFF. The CDR3 bases are TGCGCCAGCAGCATCGTAGCGGGAGGGCGTGACACCGGGGAGCTGTTTTTT. The full variable domain, with the rest looked up from reference TRBV5-1 and TRBJ2-2, is KAGVTQTPRYLIKTRGQQVTLSCSPISGHRSVSWYQQTPGQGLQFLFEYFSETQRNKGNFPGRFSGRQFSNSRSEMNVSTLELGDSALYLCASSIVAGGRDTGELFFGEGSRLTVL.

The rearrangement uses TRBV6-5 and TRBJ2-7; D perhaps matches TRBD2 (6 bases). Germline CDR1 and CDR2: MNHEY and SVGAGI. V lost 5 bases to trimming and J lost 10 bases, with 12 bases between them. The CDR3 has 11 amino acids. CDR3 amino acids: CASSTTGDQYF. The CDR3 DNA follows: TGTGCCAGCAGTACCACGGGGGATCAGTACTTC.

This clone was counted a single time. The gene calls are TRBV15 and TRBJ2-4; the match to TRBD2 covers 11 bases. J was trimmed by 0 bases and V by 6 bases; bases with no gene match: 10. This CDR3 comprises 18 residues. CDR1 is LNHNV, CDR2 YYDKDF, per germline (reference sequence). The CDR3 spells CATRPSGRPLLAKNIQYF. The CDR3 DNA reads as TGTGCCACCAGGCCTAGCGGGAGGCCTCTACTAGCCAAAAACATTCAGTACTTC.

The J gene is TRBJ1-2, the V gene TRBV28; 8 nucleotides match TRBD1. J gave up 1 base and V 6 bases, and 10 bases lay outside the gene matches. Germline values: CDR1 MDHEN, CDR2 SYDVKM. This CDR3 has 16 amino acids. CDR3 amino acids: CASRQPQGAFNYGYTF. The CDR3, as DNA: TGTGCCAGCAGACAACCCCAGGGGGCCTTTAACTATGGCTACACCTTC.

The genes are TRBV28 and TRBJ1-4; D is ambiguous. The CDR3 sequence is 12 residues long. Germline assignment: CDR1 MDHEN and CDR2 SYDVKM. The ends were cut back, 6 bases at V and 7 bases at J, with 9 bases in the middle. The CDR3 loop reads CASRTPAEKLFF. The CDR3 nucleotides read TGTGCCAGCAGAACTCCGGCTGAAAAACTGTTTTTT. Supplemented by reference TRBV28 and TRBJ1-4, the full variable domain reads DVKVTQSSRYLVKRTGEKVFLECVQDMDHENMFWYRQDPGLGLRLIYFSYDVKMKEKGDIPEGYSVSREKKERFSLILESASTNQTSMYLCASRTPAEKLFFGSGTQLSVL.